The present T cell receptor (beta chain) was sequenced within a study of blood T cell repertoires in COVID-19. Study-wide context: From the United States, Italy and Spain came samples of acute and convalescent COVID-19. T cells, B-cell-depleted T cells, or PBMCs provided the cDNA or gDNA that served as material.

In the study's own analysis: Amplification of reference gene primers provided the estimated nucleated cell counts. The method was immunoSEQ multiplex PCR; TCRdb's version includes in-frame clones alone and lacks a portion of them. The V and J calls and clone size were taken over from that table, and D and trimming were inferred from the DNA. The sample holds 85,000 to 95,000 clones, around 72% seen once. This clone turned up a few times. Trimming cost V 5 bases and J 5 bases; bases outside gene matches: 11. The germline CDR1 and CDR2 sequences are SGHAT and FQDESV (reference sequence). The CDR3 length is 16 residues.

V is TRBV11-1 and J is TRBJ2-1; the match to TRBD1 covers 8 bases. The receptor's source is a woman aged 80 or over with acute or convalescent COVID-19. The sequencing input was peripheral blood. The CDR3 sequence is CASSARTGRFNNEQFF. The CDR3 nucleotides are TGTGCCAGCAGCGCCAGGACAGGGCGCTTTAACAATGAGCAGTTCTTC.